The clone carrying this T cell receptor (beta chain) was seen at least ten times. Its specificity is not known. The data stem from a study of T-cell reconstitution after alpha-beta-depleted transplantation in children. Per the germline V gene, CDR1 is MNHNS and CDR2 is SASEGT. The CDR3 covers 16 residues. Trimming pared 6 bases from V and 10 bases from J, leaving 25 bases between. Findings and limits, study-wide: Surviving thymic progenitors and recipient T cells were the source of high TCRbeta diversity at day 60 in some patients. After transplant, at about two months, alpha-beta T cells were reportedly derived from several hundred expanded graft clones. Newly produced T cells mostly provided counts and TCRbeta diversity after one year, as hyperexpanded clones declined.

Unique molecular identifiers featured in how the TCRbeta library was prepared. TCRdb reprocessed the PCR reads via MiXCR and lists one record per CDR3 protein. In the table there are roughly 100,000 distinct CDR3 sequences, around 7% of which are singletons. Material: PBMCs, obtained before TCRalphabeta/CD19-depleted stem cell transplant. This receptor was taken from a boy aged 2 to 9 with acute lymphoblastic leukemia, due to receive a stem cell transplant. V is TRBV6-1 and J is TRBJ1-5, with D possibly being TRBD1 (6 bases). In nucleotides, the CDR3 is TGTGCCAGCAGGTCCCCCCTGGACAGCATAGCGGGTCCCCAGCATTTT. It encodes CASRSPLDSIAGPQHF.